This TCR beta chain came from a study of vaccination and CD4 T cells after COVID-19. The overall study: Two of the convalescents were Hispanic, and the group consisted of six males and four females.

The study sequenced cultured CD4+ T cell DNA using the Oncomine TCR Beta short-read assay. TCRdb recomputed calls from the PCR reads with MiXCR, one row per CDR3 protein. The data show 3,800 or so distinct CDR3 sequences, about 19% seen once. Notes on this clonotype: The antigen remains unidentified.

Treatment indicated: roughly ten-day PBMC culture with coronavirus spike peptide pools or control peptides (ViraFEST assay). Trimming cost V 8 bases and J 3 bases, with 11 bases left between them. The CDR3 is 13 residues long. Germline V gene data show CDR1 as SNHLY and CDR2 as FYNNEI. Sequenced input: CD4+ T cells from blood, cultured in vitro. The chain employs TRBV2 and TRBJ2-1; D may be TRBD1 (5 bases). This clonotype was obtained from a human donor who had recovered from COVID-19. Written as DNA, the CDR3 is TGTGCCAGCCAGGGCCGCATCTACAATGAGCAGTTCTTC. It is translated as CASQGRIYNEQFF. The variable domain in full, completed from reference TRBV2 and TRBJ2-1, reads EPEVTQTPSHQVTQMGQEVILRCVPISNHLYFYWYRQILGQKVEFLVSFYNNEISEKSEIFDDQFSVERPDGSNFTLKIRSTKLEDSAMYFCASQGRIYNEQFFGPGTRLTVL.